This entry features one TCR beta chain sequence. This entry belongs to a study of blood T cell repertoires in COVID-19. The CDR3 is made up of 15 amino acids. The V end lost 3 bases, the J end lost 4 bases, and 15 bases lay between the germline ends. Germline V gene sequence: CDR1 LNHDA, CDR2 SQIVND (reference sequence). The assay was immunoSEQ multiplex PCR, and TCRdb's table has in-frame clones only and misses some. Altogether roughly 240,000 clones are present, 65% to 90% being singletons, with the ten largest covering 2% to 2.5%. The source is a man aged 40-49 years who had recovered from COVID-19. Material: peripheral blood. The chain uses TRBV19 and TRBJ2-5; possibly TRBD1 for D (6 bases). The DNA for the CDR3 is TGTGCCAGTAGTATCGCCAGGGGAGTGGGAGAGACCCAGTACTTC. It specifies CASSIARGVGETQYF.